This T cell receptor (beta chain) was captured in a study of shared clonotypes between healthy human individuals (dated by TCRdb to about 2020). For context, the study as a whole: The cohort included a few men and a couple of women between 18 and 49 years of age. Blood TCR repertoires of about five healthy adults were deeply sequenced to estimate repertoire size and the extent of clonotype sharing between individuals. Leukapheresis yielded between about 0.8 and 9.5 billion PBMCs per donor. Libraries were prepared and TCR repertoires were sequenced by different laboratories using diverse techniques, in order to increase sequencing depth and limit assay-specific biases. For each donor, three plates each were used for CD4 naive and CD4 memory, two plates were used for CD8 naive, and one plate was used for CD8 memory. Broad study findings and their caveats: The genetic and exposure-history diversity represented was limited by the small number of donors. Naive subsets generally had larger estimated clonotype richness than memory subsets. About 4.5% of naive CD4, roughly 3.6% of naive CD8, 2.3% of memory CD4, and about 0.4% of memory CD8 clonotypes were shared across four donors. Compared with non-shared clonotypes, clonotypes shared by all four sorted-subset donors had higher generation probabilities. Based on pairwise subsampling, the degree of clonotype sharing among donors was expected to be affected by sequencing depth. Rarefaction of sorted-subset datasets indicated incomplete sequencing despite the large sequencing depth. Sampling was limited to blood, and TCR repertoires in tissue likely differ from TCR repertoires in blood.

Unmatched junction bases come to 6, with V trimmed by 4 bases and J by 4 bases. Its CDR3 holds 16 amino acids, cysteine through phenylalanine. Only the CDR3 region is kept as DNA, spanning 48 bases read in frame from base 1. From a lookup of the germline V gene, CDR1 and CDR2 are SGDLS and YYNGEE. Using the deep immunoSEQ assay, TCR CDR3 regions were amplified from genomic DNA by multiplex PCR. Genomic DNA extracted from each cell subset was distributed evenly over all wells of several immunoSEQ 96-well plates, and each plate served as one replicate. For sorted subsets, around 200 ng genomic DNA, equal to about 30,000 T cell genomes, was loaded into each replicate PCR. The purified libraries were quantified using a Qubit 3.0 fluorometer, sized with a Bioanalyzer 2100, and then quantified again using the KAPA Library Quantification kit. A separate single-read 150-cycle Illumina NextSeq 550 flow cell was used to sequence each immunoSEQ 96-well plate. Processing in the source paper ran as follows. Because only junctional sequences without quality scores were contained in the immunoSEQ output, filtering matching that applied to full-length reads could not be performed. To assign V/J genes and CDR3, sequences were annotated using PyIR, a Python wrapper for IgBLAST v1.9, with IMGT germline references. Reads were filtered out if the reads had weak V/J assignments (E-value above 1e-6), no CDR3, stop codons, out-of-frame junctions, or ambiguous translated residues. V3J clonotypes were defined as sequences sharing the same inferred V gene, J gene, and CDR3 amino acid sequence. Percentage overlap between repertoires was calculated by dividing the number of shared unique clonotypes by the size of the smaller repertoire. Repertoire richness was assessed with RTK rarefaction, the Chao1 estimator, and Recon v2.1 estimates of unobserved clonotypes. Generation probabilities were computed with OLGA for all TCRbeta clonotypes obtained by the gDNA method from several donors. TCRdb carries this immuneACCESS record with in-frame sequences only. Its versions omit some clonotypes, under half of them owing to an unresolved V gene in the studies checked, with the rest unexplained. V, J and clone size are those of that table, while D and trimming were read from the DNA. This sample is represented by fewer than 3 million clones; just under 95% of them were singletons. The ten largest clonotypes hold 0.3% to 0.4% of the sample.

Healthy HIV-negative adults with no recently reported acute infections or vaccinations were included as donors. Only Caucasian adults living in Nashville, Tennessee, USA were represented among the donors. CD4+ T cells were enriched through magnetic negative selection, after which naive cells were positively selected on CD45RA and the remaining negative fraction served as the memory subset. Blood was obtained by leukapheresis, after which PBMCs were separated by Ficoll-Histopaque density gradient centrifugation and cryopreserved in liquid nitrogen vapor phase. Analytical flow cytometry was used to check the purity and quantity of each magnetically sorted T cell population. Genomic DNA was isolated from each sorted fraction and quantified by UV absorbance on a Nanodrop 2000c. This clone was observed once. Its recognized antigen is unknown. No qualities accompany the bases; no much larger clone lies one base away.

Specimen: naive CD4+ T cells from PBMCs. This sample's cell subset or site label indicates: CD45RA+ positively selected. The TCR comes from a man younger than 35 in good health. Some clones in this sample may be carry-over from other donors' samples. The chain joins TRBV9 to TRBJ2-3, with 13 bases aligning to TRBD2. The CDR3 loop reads CASSPELAGGPDTQYF. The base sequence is TGTGCCAGCAGCCCAGAACTAGCGGGAGGGCCAGATACGCAGTATTTT.